The clone carrying this T cell receptor beta chain was picked up many times. Its antigen is currently unknown. The CDR3 loop spans 17 amino acids. In germline, CDR1 is SGHTA, CDR2 FQGNSA. V trimming: 1 base; J trimming: 8 bases; junction bases outside the gene matches: 7. Preparing the TCRbeta library involved the use of unique molecular identifiers. TCRdb re-derived calls from the PCR reads in MiXCR, one entry per CDR3 protein. Here the sample spans around 440,000 distinct CDR3 sequences, over 9.5% being singletons. The data were obtained in a study of T-cell reconstitution after alpha-beta-depleted transplantation in children. Study-level points and caveats: About two months after transplant, alpha-beta T cells reportedly came from several hundred expanded graft clones. Newly made T cells mostly supplied T-cell counts and diversity one year after transplant. TCRbeta diversity was high at day 60 in some patients (a result of surviving recipient T cells and thymic progenitors).

J is TRBJ2-1 and V is TRBV7-2; 14 bases are a match to TRBD2. The sample in question was PBMCs, obtained before TCRalphabeta/CD19-depleted stem cell transplant. The clonotype was recovered from a child aged 2 to 10 with inherited bone marrow failure, due to receive a stem cell transplant. Here the CDR3 reads CASSLGPGTSGSYEQFF. DNA of the CDR3: TGTGCCAGCAGCTTAGGGCCCGGGACTAGCGGGAGTTATGAGCAGTTCTTC.